These T cell receptor beta chains were read from a single sample in a study of shared clonotypes between healthy human individuals. Profiling relied on immunoSEQ multiplex PCR, and the TCRdb table lists in-frame clones only, not all of them. Of over a million clones listed, roughly 96% are singletons. Material: naive CD4+ T cells sorted from blood. Receptors were obtained from a man aged 25 to 45 in good health. The CDR3 runs from the conserved cysteine through the conserved F or W. Fields, in order: clone size, V gene, D gene, J gene, CDR3 DNA, CDR3 protein. The D gene is left open where the match is weak. The size field is filled for only some rows; it gives once, few, many or a size class.

clone size: -
V gene: TRBV4-1
D gene: -
J gene: TRBJ2-7
CDR3 DNA: TGCGCCAGCAGCCAAGAAGACCAGGCTAGTGACTACGAGCAGTACTTC
CDR3 protein: CASSQEDQASDYEQYF

clone size: -
V gene: TRBV10-1
D gene: -
J gene: TRBJ2-7
CDR3 DNA: TGCGCCAGCAGTGAAATGGAGAGGGACTACGAGCAGTACTTC
CDR3 protein: CASSEMERDYEQYF

clone size: -
V gene: TRBV5-4
D gene: TRBD2
J gene: TRBJ2-1
CDR3 DNA: TGTGCCAGCAGCCACCGGGAGGCAAGTTACTCCTACAATGAGCAGTTCTTC
CDR3 protein: CASSHREASYSYNEQFF

clone size: once
V gene: TRBV10-2
D gene: -
J gene: TRBJ1-2
CDR3 DNA: TGCGCCAGCAGTGGGGCGGAGTATGGCTACACCTTC
CDR3 protein: CASSGAEYGYTF

clone size: few
V gene: TRBV27
D gene: TRBD1
J gene: TRBJ1-2
CDR3 DNA: TGTGCCAGCAGTTTATCTAGACAGGGTAGTAGCTATGGCTACACCTTC
CDR3 protein: CASSLSRQGSSYGYTF

clone size: -
V gene: TRBV13
D gene: -
J gene: TRBJ2-3
CDR3 DNA: TGTGCCAGCAGCCCCCCCGGGACTTCAGATACGCAGTATTTT
CDR3 protein: CASSPPGTSDTQYF

clone size: -
V gene: TRBV5-1
D gene: -
J gene: TRBJ2-3
CDR3 DNA: TGCGCCAGCAGCTTGGCGCAGGGTCCAGATACGCAGTATTTT
CDR3 protein: CASSLAQGPDTQYF

clone size: -
V gene: TRBV6-5
D gene: -
J gene: TRBJ2-2
CDR3 DNA: TGTGCCAGCTACACAGGGAGGGCCGGGGAGCTGTTTTTT
CDR3 protein: CASYTGRAGELFF

clone size: -
V gene: TRBV6-1
D gene: -
J gene: TRBJ1-3
CDR3 DNA: TGTGCCAGCAGTGAAGCGTGGGGTGGAAACACCATATATTTT
CDR3 protein: CASSEAWGGNTIYF

clone size: -
V gene: TRBV5-6
D gene: TRBD2
J gene: TRBJ2-1
CDR3 DNA: TGTGCCAGCAGCTATTTTTGGCGGCTAGCGGGTTACAATGAGCAGTTCTTC
CDR3 protein: CASSYFWRLAGYNEQFF

clone size: -
V gene: TRBV6-1
D gene: TRBD1
J gene: TRBJ1-2
CDR3 DNA: TGTGCCAGCGGGGGACAGGGTACGAGTGGCTATGGCTACACCTTC
CDR3 protein: CASGGQGTSGYGYTF

clone size: few
V gene: TRBV9
D gene: -
J gene: TRBJ2-1
CDR3 DNA: TGTGCCAGCAGCGTCCAGAGTCAATACTACAATGAGCAGTTCTTC
CDR3 protein: CASSVQSQYYNEQFF

clone size: -
V gene: TRBV7-7
D gene: TRBD2
J gene: TRBJ2-3
CDR3 DNA: TGTGCTAGCAGCCCTGGGACTAGCGGCACAGATACGCAGTATTTT
CDR3 protein: CASSPGTSGTDTQYF

clone size: -
V gene: TRBV29-1
D gene: -
J gene: TRBJ1-1
CDR3 DNA: TGCAGCGTGAAGGGGAGATTAAACACTGAAGCTTTCTTT
CDR3 protein: CSVKGRLNTEAFF

clone size: -
V gene: TRBV27
D gene: TRBD2
J gene: TRBJ2-3
CDR3 DNA: TGTGCCAGCAGCGGACTAGCGGGAGCGTCGGATACGCAGTATTTT
CDR3 protein: CASSGLAGASDTQYF

clone size: -
V gene: TRBV2
D gene: TRBD2
J gene: TRBJ2-3
CDR3 DNA: TGTGCCAGCAGTGAAACACGGGGGACTAGCGGGAGATTGATCGGCACTCCAGATACGCAGTATTTT
CDR3 protein: CASSETRGTSGRLIGTPDTQYF

clone size: -
V gene: TRBV12-5
D gene: -
J gene: TRBJ2-5
CDR3 DNA: TGTGCTAGTGGTTTGTGGGAGACCTTGGAGACCCAGTACTTC
CDR3 protein: CASGLWETLETQYF

clone size: -
V gene: TRBV27
D gene: TRBD1
J gene: TRBJ2-5
CDR3 DNA: TGTGCCAGCAGTTTATTGGGACAGGGCCAAGAGACCCAGTACTTC
CDR3 protein: CASSLLGQGQETQYF

clone size: -
V gene: TRBV29-1
D gene: TRBD1
J gene: TRBJ2-1
CDR3 DNA: TGCAGCGTTCAGGGGGCGTCCTACAATGAGCAGTTCTTC
CDR3 protein: CSVQGASYNEQFF